These 19 T cell receptor beta chains originate from one sample sequenced in a study of cytomegalovirus exposure and HLA in healthy donors. Use of 60 Vbeta and 13 Jbeta primers characterized the PCR. Sequenced by immunoSEQ multiplex PCR; TCRdb stores in-frame clones only, minus some. The sample has 95,000 to 150,000 clones. Input material: PBMCs. These receptor sequences come from a young man in good health and CMV-seronegative.

This chain links TRBV11-2 with TRBJ1-1; 9 nucleotides agree with TRBD1. CDR3 length equals 16 residues. V shed 0 bases and J 4 bases; nucleotides not matched to a gene: 6. Germline V gene data show CDR1 as SGHAT and CDR2 as FQNNGV. The CDR3 is CASSLDLETGGTEAFF. In DNA form, the CDR3 reads TGTGCCAGCAGCTTAGATCTGGAGACAGGGGGCACTGAAGCTTTCTTT.

The genes are TRBV28 and TRBJ2-3; possible D gene TRBD2, 5 bases. The CDR3 contains 14 residues. V dropped 6 bases and J dropped 1 base, with 11 bases sitting between them. In germline, CDR1 is MDHEN, CDR2 SYDVKM. CDR3 region: CASSSLGGTDTQYF. Written as DNA, the CDR3 is TGTGCCAGCAGCTCCCTCGGGGGCACAGATACGCAGTATTTT. Full variable domain (rest looked up from reference TRBV28 and TRBJ2-3): DVKVTQSSRYLVKRTGEKVFLECVQDMDHENMFWYRQDPGLGLRLIYFSYDVKMKEKGDIPEGYSVSREKKERFSLILESASTNQTSMYLCASSSLGGTDTQYFGPGTRLTVL.

V is TRBV28 and J is TRBJ2-7; tentative D call: TRBD1 (6 bases). The germline CDR1 and CDR2 sequences are MDHEN and SYDVKM. V gave up 6 bases and J gave up 0 bases, with 12 bases separating them. This CDR3 is 14 amino acids long. The CDR3 DNA follows: TGTGCCAGCAGCCGAGGGACAACCTCCTACGAGCAGTACTTC. Amino acid sequence: CASSRGTTSYEQYF.

V is TRBV7-9 and J is TRBJ1-6; the D gene is possibly TRBD1 (6 bases). The CDR3 extends over 14 amino acids. Germline V gene data show CDR1 as SEHNR and CDR2 as FQNEAQ (reference sequence). V lost 5 bases and J 6 bases, leaving 11 bases between the germline ends. The CDR3 protein is CASSPPDSNSPLHF. CDR3 DNA: TGTGCCAGCAGCCCCCCGGACAGTAATTCACCCCTCCACTTT.

V is TRBV5-6 and J is TRBJ1-2; 7 positions match TRBD1. Germline CDR1 reads SGHDT; CDR2 reads YYEEEE. The CDR3 has 15 residues. After removal of 2 bases from V and 6 bases from J, the junction contained 10 bases not matched to a gene. The chain's CDR3 is CASSLGTGVTNGYTF. CDR3 DNA: TGTGCCAGCAGCTTAGGCACAGGGGTCACTAATGGCTACACCTTC.

CDR3: CASSQGMGQGNEKLFF. The CDR3, as DNA: TGTGCCAGCAGCCAAGGAATGGGGCAGGGTAATGAAAAACTGTTTTTT. This sequence joins TRBV4-2 and TRBJ1-4; D may be TRBD1 (5 bases). This CDR3 is 16 amino acids long. V gave up 1 base and J gave up 4 bases, with 13 bases separating them. In germline, CDR1 is LGHNA, CDR2 YNFKEQ.

The chain has TRBV9 and TRBJ2-1, with D possibly TRBD2 on 6 matching bases. V was shortened by 3 bases and J by 7 bases, with 11 bases between the two germline ends. Germline lookup yields CDR1 SGDLS and CDR2 YYNGEE. CDR3 length: 13 residues. The CDR3 DNA follows: TGTGCCAGCAGCGCCCGGGAGAATAATGAGCAGTTCTTC. It translates to CASSARENNEQFF.

A note on this clone: One junction end does not reproduce the germline sequence, and a read error may be involved. The V gene is TRBV7-7, the J gene TRBJ2-2; TRBD2 matches at 15 bases. Per the germline V gene, CDR1 is SSHAT and CDR2 is FNYEAQ (reference sequence). CDR3 length equals 19 residues. The CDR3 nucleotides read TGTGCTAGCAGCCCGGGACTAGCGGGAGGAATACTGAACACCGGGGAGCTGTTTTTT. Encoded protein: CASSPGLAGGILNTGELFF.

The chain has TRBV5-6 and TRBJ2-7; 11 positions agree with TRBD2. Per germline, CDR1 SGHDT and CDR2 YYEEEE. The CDR3 is made up of 15 amino acids. The V segment lost 4 bases and the J segment 3 bases; nucleotides outside the gene matches: 6. The CDR3 DNA sequence: TGTGCCAGCAGCCCCGGGACTAGCGGCTTCTACGAGCAGTACTTC. Residues: CASSPGTSGFYEQYF.

V is TRBV25-1 and J is TRBJ2-1; D not certain. Germline V gene sequence: CDR1 MGHDK, CDR2 SYGVNS. V was pared by 1 base and J by 3 bases, with 13 bases between. This CDR3 is 16 amino acids long. CDR3 residues: CASSESTQTYYNEQFF. CDR3 DNA: TGTGCCAGCAGTGAATCGACTCAGACCTACTACAATGAGCAGTTCTTC. Supplemented by reference TRBV25-1 and TRBJ2-1, the full variable domain reads EADIYQTPRYLVIGTGKKITLECSQTMGHDKMYWYQQDPGMELHLIHYSYGVNSTEKGDLSSESTVSRIRTEHFPLTLESARPSHTSQYLCASSESTQTYYNEQFFGPGTRLTVL.

The J gene is TRBJ2-1, the V gene TRBV10-1; TRBD1 matches at 8 bases. Germline V gives CDR1 WNHNN, CDR2 SYGVQD (reference sequence). V shed 8 bases and J 13 bases; nucleotides not matched to a gene: 7. This CDR3 has 11 amino acids. DNA for the CDR3: TGCGCCAGCGGCGACAGGGGTCATCAGTTCTTC. Its protein product is CASGDRGHQFF.

CDR3 DNA sequence: TGTGCCAGTAGTTCGACGAGTCCCGGGACAGACTCTCACTACGAGCAGTACTTC. Its protein product is CASSSTSPGTDSHYEQYF. The rearrangement joins TRBV19 to TRBJ2-7; 7 bases map to TRBD1. The trim removed 5 bases at V and 3 bases at J, leaving 19 bases unmatched. This CDR3 has 18 amino acids. The germline CDR1 and CDR2 sequences are LNHDA and SQIVND (reference sequence).

The rearrangement uses TRBV14 and TRBJ2-5; 8 bases align to TRBD2. Per the germline V gene, CDR1 is SGHDN and CDR2 is FVKESK. V was clipped by 4 bases and J by 5 bases; unmatched bases: 12. The CDR3 is made up of 16 amino acids. The DNA of the CDR3 is TGTGCCAGCAGCCGCCTACTAGCGGACCGTGTGGAGACCCAGTACTTC. This translates into CASSRLLADRVETQYF.

J is TRBJ1-5 and V is TRBV5-1, with D tentatively TRBD1 (5 bases). The CDR3 is made up of 15 amino acids. V was cut by 0 bases and J by 1 base, with 8 bases left in between. The V gene's germline CDR1 is SGHRS and CDR2 YFSETQ. The CDR3 region is CASSLGGVSNQPQHF. CDR3 nucleotide sequence: TGCGCCAGCAGCTTGGGGGGCGTAAGCAATCAGCCCCAGCATTTT.

Remarks on this clone: Because the CDR3 is missing its conserved closing phenylalanine or tryptophan, this is likely a read error. The CDR3 sequence is CASSPGTGVLSGNTIYS. The CDR3 bases are TGTGCCAGCAGTCCCGGGACAGGGGTTCTCTCTGGAAACACCATATATTCT. The V gene is TRBV5-4, the J gene TRBJ1-3, with 10 positions matching TRBD1. The CDR3 contains 17 residues. V shed 5 bases and J 0 bases; nucleotides not matched to a gene: 8. Germline CDR1 SGHNT, CDR2 YYREEE (reference sequence).

The J gene is TRBJ1-4, the V gene TRBV30; possible D gene TRBD1, 5 bases. V lost 1 base and J lost 8, with 8 bases in between. The CDR3 loop spans 12 amino acids. Looked up from germline, CDR1 is GTSNPN and CDR2 is SVGIG (reference sequence). The DNA of the CDR3 is TGTGCCTGGAGTGATCCAGGGGAAAAACTGTTTTTT. It encodes CAWSDPGEKLFF.

This chain joins TRBV10-1 and TRBJ2-3, with D perhaps matching TRBD2 (5 bases). The CDR3 covers 15 residues. Between the trimmed V and J ends, which lost 3 bases and 0 bases, there was a span of 10 bases. Germline V gene data show CDR1 as WNHNN and CDR2 as SYGVQD (reference sequence). CDR3 region: CASSDEGPSTDTQYF. Here the CDR3 DNA reads TGCGCCAGCAGTGATGAGGGTCCTAGCACAGATACGCAGTATTTT.

Regarding this clone: One end of the junction does not line up with germline, which may come from a read error. V gene TRBV7-9 combines with J gene TRBJ2-2, with 9 positions matching TRBD2. The CDR3 spans 17 residues. Germline assignment: CDR1 SEHNR and CDR2 FQNEAQ (reference sequence). Written as DNA, the CDR3 is TGTGCCAGCAGCTTAGATGGCGGGAGGGCAGGCACCGGAGAGCTGTTTTTT. Its translation: CASSLDGGRAGTGELFF.

V and J are TRBV15 and TRBJ1-1; D not certain. The V gene's germline CDR1 is LNHNV and CDR2 YYDKDF (reference sequence). The CDR3 runs 14 residues. Between the trimmed V and J ends, which lost 0 bases and 5 bases, there was a span of 10 bases. The CDR3 DNA is TGTGCCACCAGCAGAGATCTGGTTAGTACTGAAGCTTTCTTT. Translation: CATSRDLVSTEAFF.